The 16 T cell receptor beta chains listed next were all sequenced from one sample in a study of T cell responses to AZD1222 COVID-19 vaccine. The repertoire was sequenced with immunoSEQ multiplex PCR; TCRdb's copy has only in-frame clones and lacks some. The sample contains around 100,000 clones, about 85% of which appear only once. The starting material was peripheral blood, obtained on day 0 of AZD1222 vaccination. These receptors all stem from an adult in good health.

Only a few counts were recorded for this clone. The chain couples TRBV7-2 to TRBJ2-6; D not resolved. Per the germline V gene, CDR1 is SGHTA and CDR2 is FQGNSA. The CDR3 is 15 residues long. With 1 base removed from V and 1 base from J, the gap between germline ends came to 5 bases. CDR3 DNA sequence: TGTGCCAGCAGCTTAGGGCCATCTGGGGCCAACGTCCTGACTTTC. This gives the protein CASSLGPSGANVLTF.

CDR3 region: CASSGRVNEQFF. As DNA, the CDR3 is TGTGCCAGCAGCGGCAGGGTCAATGAGCAGTTCTTC. The genes are TRBV28 and TRBJ2-1, with D perhaps TRBD1 (5 bases). Germline loops: CDR1 MDHEN, CDR2 SYDVKM. V gave up 6 bases and J gave up 6 bases, with 9 bases separating them. The CDR3 length is 12 residues. The full variable domain, in which reference TRBV28 and TRBJ2-1 provide the parts outside the CDR3, is DVKVTQSSRYLVKRTGEKVFLECVQDMDHENMFWYRQDPGLGLRLIYFSYDVKMKEKGDIPEGYSVSREKKERFSLILESASTNQTSMYLCASSGRVNEQFFGPGTRLTVL.

This clone was found a few times. The rearrangement links TRBV20-1 to TRBJ2-1; D may be TRBD2 (6 bases). V dropped 3 bases and J dropped 6 bases, with 9 bases sitting between them. The CDR3 is 12 residues long. CDR1 is DFQATT and CDR2 is SNEGSKA in the germline V gene (reference sequence). CDR3: CSASWTTNEQFF. CDR3 nucleotide sequence: TGCAGTGCTAGTTGGACTACCAATGAGCAGTTCTTC.

The chain couples TRBV5-5 to TRBJ2-5; 7 positions agree with TRBD2. After removal of 6 bases from V and 1 base from J, the junction contained 9 bases not matched to a gene. The CDR3 spans 15 residues. CDR1 is SGHKS and CDR2 is YYEKEE in the germline V gene (reference sequence). CDR3 sequence: CASTKAGVPQETQYF. In nucleotides, the CDR3 is TGTGCCAGCACCAAGGCGGGGGTTCCCCAAGAGACCCAGTACTTC. Together with reference TRBV5-5 and TRBJ2-5, the CDR3 gives the full variable domain: DAGVTQSPTHLIKTRGQQVTLRCSPISGHKSVSWYQQVLGQGPQFIFQYYEKEERGRGNFPDRFSARQFPNYSSELNVNALLLGDSALYLCASTKAGVPQETQYFGPGTRLLVL.

This clone was counted only a few times. The CDR3 DNA sequence: TGTGCCAGCAGTTACGTCCGGAATTATAATTCACCCCTCCACTTT. Protein sequence: CASSYVRNYNSPLHF. The rearrangement joins TRBV6-5 to TRBJ1-6; D is unresolved. Germline loops: CDR1 MNHEY, CDR2 SVGAGI. Trimming took 2 bases from V and 4 from J, leaving 9 bases between them. CDR3 size: 15 residues.

The chain carries TRBV7-8 and TRBJ2-7, with D perhaps TRBD2 (6 bases). V shed 4 bases and J shed 2 bases, with 12 bases lying between them. The CDR3 runs 14 residues. Germline-derived CDR1 and CDR2 are SGHVS and FQNEAQ. CDR3 sequence: CASSSEGRTYEQYF. For the CDR3, the DNA is TGTGCCAGCAGCTCGGAGGGCCGGACCTACGAGCAGTACTTC. The full variable domain, its missing parts supplied by reference TRBV7-8 and TRBJ2-7, is GAGVSQSPRYKVAKRGQDVALRCDPISGHVSLFWYQQALGQGPEFLTYFQNEAQLDKSGLPSDRFFAERPEGSVSTLKIQRTQQEDSAVYLCASSSEGRTYEQYFGPGTRLTVT.

V and J are TRBV5-6 and TRBJ1-1; D is ambiguous. Germline CDR1 is SGHDT and CDR2 is YYEEEE. The CDR3 covers 16 residues. The V gene lost 3 bases and the J gene lost 3 bases, with 18 bases spanning the gap. CDR3 DNA: TGTGCCAGCAGCTCTGGAACGGGAGACATCTACACTGAAGCTTTCTTT. Amino acid sequence: CASSSGTGDIYTEAFF. The variable domain in full, with the rest retrieved from reference TRBV5-6 and TRBJ1-1, is DAGVTQSPTHLIKTRGQQVTLRCSPKSGHDTVSWYQQALGQGPQFIFQYYEEEERQRGNFPDRFSGHQFPNYSSELNVNALLLGDSALYLCASSSGTGDIYTEAFFGQGTRLTVV.

The CDR3 sequence: CASRGRGLYQPQHF. CDR3 nucleotides: TGTGCCAGCAGGGGCAGGGGGCTTTATCAGCCCCAGCATTTT. The V gene is TRBV27, the J gene TRBJ1-5; TRBD1 matches at 8 bases. The J segment lost 5 bases and the V segment lost 6 bases, leaving 6 bases of the junction unmatched. Germline V gene data show CDR1 as MNHEY and CDR2 as SMNVEV (reference sequence). The CDR3 has 14 residues.

The chain couples TRBV7-2 to TRBJ2-1; 9 nucleotides match TRBD1. The CDR3 length is 17 residues. Trimming at V came to 5 bases and at J to 3 bases, leaving 11 bases not matched to a gene. Germline CDR1 reads SGHTA; CDR2 reads FQGNSA. The CDR3 sequence is CASSATQGAWVYNEQFF. The CDR3 DNA sequence: TGTGCCAGCAGCGCGACACAGGGGGCTTGGGTCTACAATGAGCAGTTCTTC.

The V and J genes are TRBV6-6 and TRBJ1-4; a weak D match, TRBD1 (5 bases). CDR1 and CDR2 (germline): MNHNY, SVGAGI (reference sequence). V was pared by 6 bases and J by 8 bases, with 19 bases between. CDR3 length: 15 residues. The CDR3 region has the DNA TGTGCCAGCAGACCTATTGGGTCTGGGGGGGAAAAACTGTTTTTT. It codes for CASRPIGSGGEKLFF.

This sequence joins TRBV18 and TRBJ2-3, with D unresolved. The CDR3 has 15 residues. The germline gives CDR1 KGHSH, CDR2 LQKENI. The germline V and J ends were trimmed by 3 bases and 5 bases, with 15 bases remaining between them. The CDR3: CASSPPGRRGDTQYF. The CDR3, as DNA: TGTGCCAGCTCACCCCCCGGCAGGAGAGGAGATACGCAGTATTTT.

J is TRBJ1-5 and V is TRBV6-2 or TRBV6-3, with D tentatively TRBD1 (5 bases). There are 13 residues in the CDR3. Germline values: CDR1 MNHEY, CDR2 SVGEGT. Trimming removed 0 bases from V and 12 bases from J, with 12 bases in between. DNA of the CDR3: TGTGCCAGCAGTTACTCGGGTGGGGACTACCAGCATTTT. As protein: CASSYSGGDYQHF.

The rearrangement links TRBV6-2 or TRBV6-3 to TRBJ2-3; no reliable D call. The V and J ends lost 2 bases and 0 bases respectively, with 15 bases between them. This CDR3 is built from 17 residues. Germline CDR1 reads MNHEY; CDR2 reads SVGEGT. CDR3 loop: CASSYVRNPQSTDTQYF. In DNA form, the CDR3 reads TGTGCCAGCAGTTACGTCCGGAACCCACAAAGCACAGATACGCAGTATTTT.

The gene calls are TRBV7-2 and TRBJ2-2, with a weak D call TRBD2 (7 bases). V was pared by 8 bases and J by 7 bases, with 20 bases between. The germline V gene encodes CDR1 SGHTA and CDR2 FQGNSA. The CDR3 is 15 residues long. CDR3 in amino acids: CASSGVRGADGELFF. CDR3 nucleotide sequence: TGTGCCAGCTCCGGAGTCCGGGGGGCCGACGGGGAGCTGTTTTTT.

This clone turned up a few times. The V gene is TRBV2, the J gene TRBJ1-1, with 7 bases identical to TRBD1. Germline CDR1 is SNHLY and CDR2 is FYNNEI. The CDR3 length is 14 residues. V was clipped by 11 bases and J by 0 bases; unmatched bases: 9. The CDR3 sequence is CAGDLGQMNTEAFF. The CDR3 DNA follows: TGTGCCGGAGATCTGGGACAGATGAACACTGAAGCTTTCTTT.

The chain has TRBV5-4 and TRBJ1-5, with 9 nucleotides matching TRBD1. This CDR3 is 14 amino acids long. Germline CDR1 is SGHNT and CDR2 is YYREEE (reference sequence). Trimming cost V 0 bases and J 6 bases; bases outside gene matches: 1. CDR3 coding DNA: TGTGCCAGCAGCTTGGGGGGACAGGGTCAGCCCCAGCATTTT. Protein sequence: CASSLGGQGQPQHF.